The 29 T cell receptor beta chains below come from one sample, sequenced in a study of Ad26.COV2.S vaccination and SARS-CoV-2 variants. As for treatment: approximately 18 received Ad26.COV2.S at low or high dose, single or two shots; 5 received placebo; per-sample allocation not given. Day 63 following the first vaccine or placebo injection was when the samples were taken. Libraries were prepared by immunoSEQ multiplex PCR; TCRdb keeps only in-frame clonotypes and omits some of them. Of more than 300,000 clones in the sample, roughly 86% are singletons; the top ten hold 1.9%. The specimen comprised peripheral blood, sampled in a trial of Ad26.COV2.S vaccine versus placebo. All receptors come from a person between 18 and 65 years old who received the Ad26.COV2.S COVID-19 vaccine or a placebo.

The chain combines TRBV27 with TRBJ2-3, with 9 bases lining up with TRBD2. Germline-derived CDR1 and CDR2 are MNHEY and SMNVEV (reference sequence). Unmatched junction bases numbered 13, after V lost 3 bases and J lost 0 bases. The CDR3 covers 19 residues. Written as DNA, the CDR3 is TGTGCCAGCAGTTTTAAGGGGGTAGGTAGCGGGGGCAGCACAGATACGCAGTATTTT. This translates into CASSFKGVGSGGSTDTQYF.

In DNA form, the CDR3 reads TGTGCCAGCAGCTACCGAGGAGGGTATGGCTACACCTTC. Residues: CASSYRGGYGYTF. The chain has TRBV3-1 (or the pseudogene TRBV3-2) and TRBJ1-2, with D hard to call. Trimming shortened V by 5 bases and J by 5 bases, and 12 bases separated the two germline ends. The CDR3 sequence is 13 residues long. Germline CDR1 reads LGHDT; CDR2 reads YNNKEL (reference sequence).

Comment on this clone: Other DNA sequences within the sample encode an identical CDR3. The chain uses TRBV6-2 or TRBV6-3 and TRBJ1-1; possibly TRBD1 for D (6 bases). Trimming stripped 2 bases from V and 4 bases from J, with 8 bases between. The V gene's germline CDR1 is MNHEY and CDR2 SVGEGT. The CDR3 is 13 residues long. The CDR3 here is CASSYLRGTEAFF. The CDR3 region has the DNA TGTGCCAGCAGTTACCTCAGGGGCACTGAAGCTTTCTTT.

V gene TRBV11-3 combines with J gene TRBJ2-1; possible D gene TRBD1, 6 bases. The germline CDR1 and CDR2 sequences are SGHNT and YENEEA. Trimming pared 5 bases from V and 0 bases from J, leaving 8 bases between. The CDR3 consists of 14 residues. This chain's CDR3 is CASSRTDSYNEQFF. CDR3 coding DNA: TGTGCCAGCAGCCGGACAGACTCCTACAATGAGCAGTTCTTC.

This chain links TRBV30 with TRBJ2-7; D is uncertain. There are 11 residues in the CDR3. The V and J ends lost 2 bases and 4 bases respectively, with 6 bases between them. From germline, CDR1 is GTSNPN and CDR2 SVGIG (reference sequence). CDR3 sequence (DNA): TGTGCCTGGAGTAGTAAATACGAGCAGTACTTC. It is translated as CAWSSKYEQYF.

The chain uses TRBV4-3 and TRBJ2-1; possibly TRBD1 or TRBD2 for D (6 bases each). Per the germline V gene, CDR1 is LGHNA and CDR2 is YSLEER. This CDR3 comprises 15 residues. V lost 0 bases to trimming and J lost 4 bases, with 10 bases between them. CDR3 nucleotides: TGCGCCAGCAGCCAAGATGGGGGGCTTTACAATGAGCAGTTCTTC. It specifies CASSQDGGLYNEQFF.

This chain uses TRBV30 with TRBJ2-5; D not resolved. In germline, CDR1 is GTSNPN, CDR2 SVGIG (reference sequence). CDR3 length: 13 amino acids. The V and J ends lost 0 bases and 5 bases respectively, with 10 bases between them. This CDR3 is CAWSVLTGETQYF. The DNA of the CDR3 is TGTGCCTGGAGTGTGCTAACTGGTGAGACCCAGTACTTC. The whole variable domain, filled in from reference TRBV30 and TRBJ2-5, reads SQTIHQWPATLVQPVGSPLSLECTVEGTSNPNLYWYRQAAGRGLQLLFYSVGIGQISSEVPQNLSASRPQDRQFILSSKKLLLSDSGFYLCAWSVLTGETQYFGPGTRLLVL.

The V gene is TRBV10-3, the J gene TRBJ2-7; tentative D call: TRBD2 (5 bases). This CDR3 comprises 13 residues. CDR1 and CDR2 (germline): ENHRY, SYGVKD. The V and J ends lost 8 bases and 3 bases respectively, with 14 bases between them. The CDR3 sequence is CAIGSAADYEQYF. CDR3 bases: TGTGCCATCGGGAGTGCGGCGGACTACGAGCAGTACTTC.

V and J are TRBV20-1 and TRBJ1-1; D gene uncertain. Looked up from germline, CDR1 is DFQATT and CDR2 is SNEGSKA (reference sequence). CDR3 length: 14 residues. V dropped 5 bases and J dropped 4 bases, with 17 bases sitting between them. CDR3 DNA: TGCAGTGCTCGTGCAAATCTGAAGGGCACTGAAGCTTTCTTT. Its translation is CSARANLKGTEAFF.

This chain links TRBV28 with TRBJ1-4; 7 bases map to TRBD1. This CDR3 comprises 15 residues. V was clipped by 5 bases and J by 4 bases; unmatched bases: 7. Per germline, CDR1 MDHEN and CDR2 SYDVKM. CDR3 residues: CASSPNRGGNEKLFF. In nucleotides, the CDR3 is TGTGCCAGCAGTCCTAACAGGGGAGGTAATGAAAAACTGTTTTTT.

V and J are TRBV6-6 and TRBJ2-7; possible D gene TRBD1, 5 bases. The germline V and J ends were trimmed by 6 bases and 0 bases, with 12 bases remaining between them. This CDR3 spans 14 amino acids. Germline V gives CDR1 MNHNY, CDR2 SVGAGI (reference sequence). The CDR3 reads CASSPQGSSYEQYF. The CDR3 DNA is TGTGCCAGCAGCCCGCAGGGAAGCTCCTACGAGCAGTACTTC.

Concerning this clone itself: This CDR3 is also generated by other DNA sequences in the sample. This chain joins TRBV18 and TRBJ1-5; 8 nucleotides agree with TRBD1. This CDR3 has 14 residues. V lost 6 bases to trimming and J lost 6 bases; unmatched junction nucleotides: 7. Germline V gene sequence: CDR1 KGHSH, CDR2 LQKENI. CDR3 residues: CASSPGQGLQPQHF. The CDR3 nucleotides read TGTGCCAGCTCCCCAGGACAGGGACTTCAGCCCCAGCATTTT.

The rearrangement links TRBV7-2 to TRBJ1-2; the D gene is possibly TRBD1 (5 bases). Deletions cut 2 bases from V and 7 bases from J, with 14 bases between. The CDR3 covers 14 residues. CDR1 SGHTA and CDR2 FQGNSA come from the germline V gene. CDR3 sequence (DNA): TGTGCCAGCAGCTTATTGGGGGTCCTAGGTGGCTACACCTTC. Its protein product is CASSLLGVLGGYTF.

In the case of this clone: This CDR3 is also generated by other DNA sequences in the sample. This rearrangement joins TRBV6-5 to TRBJ2-2; unclear D gene. The CDR3 is made up of 12 amino acids. V was cut by 2 bases and J by 5 bases, with 3 bases left in between. Germline lookup yields CDR1 MNHEY and CDR2 SVGAGI. The CDR3 DNA sequence: TGTGCCAGCAGTTACCGAACCGGGGAGCTGTTTTTT. It translates to CASSYRTGELFF.

This chain joins TRBV20-1 and TRBJ1-2; D remains ambiguous. CDR3 length equals 11 residues. The V gene's germline CDR1 is DFQATT and CDR2 SNEGSKA (reference sequence). V was trimmed by 8 bases and J by 8 bases, leaving 15 bases between them. Written as DNA, the CDR3 is TGCAGTTCTCGGGATGTGAGCGGCTACACCTTC. Residues: CSSRDVSGYTF.

V is TRBV9 and J is TRBJ2-3; no firm D call. V was clipped by 9 bases and J by 3 bases, with 23 bases between them. CDR1 and CDR2 (germline): SGDLS, YYNGEE. This CDR3 comprises 16 residues. CDR3 region: CATSRGVSGWTDTQYF. Written as DNA, the CDR3 is TGTGCCACCTCGCGAGGTGTGTCCGGGTGGACAGATACGCAGTATTTT.

This chain links TRBV7-9 with TRBJ2-7, with D possibly matching TRBD1 (6 bases). V was cut by 5 bases and J by 3 bases, with 20 bases left in between. There are 16 residues in the CDR3. Per the germline V gene, CDR1 is SEHNR and CDR2 is FQNEAQ (reference sequence). Written as DNA, the CDR3 is TGTGCCAGCAGCCCAAGGGACACTGGGTCCTTCTACGAGCAGTACTTC. Protein product: CASSPRDTGSFYEQYF.

The table lists this clone with a few counts. This chain uses TRBV28 with TRBJ2-3, with 11 bases matching TRBD2. The junction had 4 bases not matched to a gene; V was cut back by 5 bases and J by 3 bases. Germline CDR1 MDHEN, CDR2 SYDVKM. The CDR3 has 15 residues. Written as DNA, the CDR3 is TGTGCCAGCAGTATAGCGGGGGGGCCAACAGATACGCAGTATTTT. It yields the protein CASSIAGGPTDTQYF.

This chain connects TRBV6-5 to TRBJ1-2; tentative D call: TRBD1 (5 bases). V shed 3 bases and J shed 5 bases, with 16 bases lying between them. This CDR3 spans 15 amino acids. Germline V CDR1 and CDR2: MNHEY, SVGAGI. For the CDR3, the DNA is TGTGCCAGCAGTTATTCAGGGAGTCTAGGTTATGGCTACACCTTC. This encodes CASSYSGSLGYGYTF.

The table lists this clone with a count of one. V is TRBV5-1 and J is TRBJ1-2; maybe TRBD1 (6 bases). The CDR3 is 15 residues long. The germline gives CDR1 SGHRS, CDR2 YFSETQ. Trimming stripped 0 bases from V and 0 bases from J, with 9 bases between. CDR3 sequence: CASSLAQGANYGYTF. The DNA of the CDR3 is TGCGCCAGCAGCTTGGCACAGGGCGCTAACTATGGCTACACCTTC.

The chain links TRBV10-2 to TRBJ2-1, with TRBD1 identical over 9 bases. J was trimmed by 3 bases and V by 6 bases; bases with no gene match: 6. In germline, CDR1 is WSHSY, CDR2 SAAADI. This CDR3 is built from 15 residues. CDR3 loop: CASSPRDRVYNEQFF. In DNA form, the CDR3 reads TGCGCCAGCAGCCCCCGGGACAGGGTCTACAATGAGCAGTTCTTC.

V usage is TRBV19 and J usage is TRBJ2-1, with 7 nucleotides matching TRBD2. Trimming cost V 8 bases and J 7 bases; bases outside gene matches: 11. Germline V gene data show CDR1 as LNHDA and CDR2 as SQIVND (reference sequence). The CDR3 totals 14 residues. Written as DNA, the CDR3 is TGTGCCAGTGCCCCCGGGGGGTCCCTAAATGAGCAGTTCTTC. Translation gives CASAPGGSLNEQFF.

This clone was found a few times. This rearrangement joins TRBV7-9 to TRBJ1-4; no firm D call. Germline V gene data show CDR1 as SEHNR and CDR2 as FQNEAQ (reference sequence). This CDR3 region has 11 residues. Trimming cost V 4 bases and J 7 bases, with 4 bases left between them. CDR3 sequence (DNA): TGTGCCAGCAGCTCGTCTGAAAAACTGTTTTTT. Its translation is CASSSSEKLFF. Full variable domain (rest looked up from reference TRBV7-9 and TRBJ1-4): DTGVSQNPRHKITKRGQNVTFRCDPISEHNRLYWYRQTLGQGPEFLTYFQNEAQLEKSRLLSDRFSAERPKGSFSTLEIQRTEQGDSAMYLCASSSSEKLFFGSGTQLSVL.

The J gene is TRBJ2-4, the V gene TRBV10-2; the D gene is possibly TRBD2 (5 bases). Germline V gene data show CDR1 as WSHSY and CDR2 as SAAADI. The CDR3 loop spans 16 amino acids. V lost 5 bases and J lost 0, with 14 bases in between. CDR3 amino acids: CASSMDLGQAKNIQYF. Here the CDR3 DNA reads TGCGCCAGCAGTATGGACTTGGGCCAAGCCAAAAACATTCAGTACTTC.

The chain has TRBV19 and TRBJ1-2; perhaps TRBD1 as D (5 bases). The CDR3 has 14 residues. V was shortened by 7 bases and J by 5 bases, with 17 bases between the two germline ends. Per germline, CDR1 LNHDA and CDR2 SQIVND (reference sequence). The CDR3 DNA follows: TGTGCCAGTAACCCTTCTAGGGGCTGGTATGGCTACACCTTC. This encodes CASNPSRGWYGYTF.

In this sample, this clone turned up a few times. This chain links TRBV3-1 (or the pseudogene TRBV3-2) with TRBJ2-7; no firm D call. V was clipped by 7 bases and J by 4 bases, with 11 bases between them. This CDR3 is built from 12 residues. In germline, CDR1 is LGHDT, CDR2 YNNKEL (reference sequence). CDR3 protein: CASTDLNYEQYF. The CDR3 DNA reads TGTGCCAGCACCGATCTTAATTACGAGCAGTACTTC.

This rearrangement joins TRBV24-1 to TRBJ2-5, with 12 bases identical to TRBD2. This CDR3 contains 15 residues. V shed 4 bases, J shed 3 bases, and the junction held 2 bases outside the gene matches. Germline CDR1 and CDR2: KGHDR and SFDVKD. In DNA form, the CDR3 reads TGTGCCACCAGTGACAGGACTAGCGGGGAAGAGACCCAGTACTTC. Residues: CATSDRTSGEETQYF.

V is TRBV19 and J is TRBJ1-1; D not resolved. The V end was cut by 4 bases, the J end by 2 bases, with 11 bases between. The CDR3 runs 14 residues. Per germline, CDR1 LNHDA and CDR2 SQIVND (reference sequence). The CDR3 DNA follows: TGTGCCAGTAGTACTTCAACCTACAACACTGAAGCTTTCTTT. Amino acids: CASSTSTYNTEAFF.

This clone was seen just once. The chain couples TRBV7-2 to TRBJ2-7, with D maybe TRBD2 (6 bases). The V end lost 6 bases, the J end lost 6 bases, and 15 bases lay between the germline ends. This CDR3 spans 13 amino acids. Germline V lookup: CDR1 SGHTA, CDR2 FQGNSA. The CDR3 DNA sequence: TGTGCCAGCAGACCGGGCGGGGCTCGCGAGCAGTACTTC. Encoded protein: CASRPGGAREQYF.